This T cell receptor beta chain was profiled in a study of OX40 agonist ivuxolimab in advanced cancers. Overall study: Of mixed ages from roughly 23 to 85 and averaging 60 years, the group was roughly 85% male.

Trimming took 3 bases from V and 0 from J, leaving 11 bases between them. The CDR3 runs to 15 residues. Germline V gene lookup returns CDR1 LNHNV and CDR2 YYDKDF (reference sequence). TCRdb's copy holds only in-frame clones and misses some; the assay was immunoSEQ multiplex PCR. The sample yields 25,000 to 40,000 clones, around 85% seen once. The specimen was CD4+ or CD8+ T cells sorted from blood, collected in a trial of the OX40 agonist ivuxolimab. The chain employs TRBV15 and TRBJ1-2; D gene ambiguous. This receptor was obtained from an adult with an advanced solid tumor such as melanoma, head and neck, liver or kidney cancer. The CDR3 sequence: CATSSPTAANYGYTF. The CDR3 region has the DNA TGTGCCACCAGCAGCCCGACGGCAGCTAACTATGGCTACACCTTC.